This T cell receptor (beta chain) is drawn from a study of OX40 agonist ivuxolimab in advanced cancers. Whole-study findings and limits: At 0.1-3.0 mg/kg, partial responders had clonal expansion among the lowest observed. Among T cells, CD8+ cells averaged more expanded clones than CD4+ cells.

Germline CDR1 reads MNHEY; CDR2 reads SVGAGI. This CDR3 spans 16 amino acids. J lost 8 bases, V lost 0 bases, and 12 bases had no gene match. About this clone itself: Its antigen is still unknown.

Only in-frame clones appear in the TCRdb table, and some are missing; sequencing was by immunoSEQ multiplex PCR. Of 30,000 to 45,000 clones in the sample, around 82% were seen once. The sample here was CD4+ or CD8+ T cells sorted from blood, taken in a trial of the OX40 agonist ivuxolimab. This sequence joins TRBV6-5 and TRBJ1-1; 7 nucleotides align to TRBD1. The clonotype comes from an adult with an advanced solid tumor such as melanoma, head and neck, liver or kidney cancer. This chain's CDR3 is CASSYSSVEKGAEAFF. CDR3 nucleotides: TGTGCCAGCAGTTACTCGAGTGTAGAGAAGGGGGCCGAAGCTTTCTTT.